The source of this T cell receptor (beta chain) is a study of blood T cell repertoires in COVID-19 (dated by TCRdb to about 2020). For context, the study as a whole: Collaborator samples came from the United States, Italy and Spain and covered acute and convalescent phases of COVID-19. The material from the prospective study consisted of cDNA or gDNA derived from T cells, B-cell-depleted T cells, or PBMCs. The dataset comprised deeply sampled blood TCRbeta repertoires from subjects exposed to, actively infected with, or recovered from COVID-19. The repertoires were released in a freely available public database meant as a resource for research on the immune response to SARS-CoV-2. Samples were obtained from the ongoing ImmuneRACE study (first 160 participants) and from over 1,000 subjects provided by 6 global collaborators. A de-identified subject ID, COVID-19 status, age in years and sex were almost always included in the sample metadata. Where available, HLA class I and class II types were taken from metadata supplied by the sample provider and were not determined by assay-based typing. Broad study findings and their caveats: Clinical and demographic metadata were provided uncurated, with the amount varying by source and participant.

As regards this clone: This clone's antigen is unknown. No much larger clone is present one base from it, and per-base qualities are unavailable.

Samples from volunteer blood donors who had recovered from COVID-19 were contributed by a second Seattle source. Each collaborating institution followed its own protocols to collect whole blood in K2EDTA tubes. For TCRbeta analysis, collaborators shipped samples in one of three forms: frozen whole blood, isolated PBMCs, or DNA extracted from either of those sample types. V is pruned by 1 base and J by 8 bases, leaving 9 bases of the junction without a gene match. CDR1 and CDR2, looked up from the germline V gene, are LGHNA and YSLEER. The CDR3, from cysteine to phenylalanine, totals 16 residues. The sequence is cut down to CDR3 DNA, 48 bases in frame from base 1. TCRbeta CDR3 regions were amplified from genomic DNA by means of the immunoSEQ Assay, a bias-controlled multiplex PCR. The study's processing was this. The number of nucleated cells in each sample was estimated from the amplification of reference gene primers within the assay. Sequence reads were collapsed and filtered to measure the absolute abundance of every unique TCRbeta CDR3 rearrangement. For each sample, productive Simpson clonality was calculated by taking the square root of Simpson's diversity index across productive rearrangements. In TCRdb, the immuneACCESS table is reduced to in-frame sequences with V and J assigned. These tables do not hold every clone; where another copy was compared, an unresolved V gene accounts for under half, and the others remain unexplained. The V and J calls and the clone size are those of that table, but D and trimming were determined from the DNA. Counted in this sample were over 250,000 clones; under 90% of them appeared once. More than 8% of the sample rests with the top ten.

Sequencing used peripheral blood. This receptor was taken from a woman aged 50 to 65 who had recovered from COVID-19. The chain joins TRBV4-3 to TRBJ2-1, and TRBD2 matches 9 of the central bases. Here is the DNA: TGCGCCAGCAGCCAAGTTGTCCAGCGGGGGGTTTATGAGCAGTTCTTC. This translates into CASSQVVQRGVYEQFF.